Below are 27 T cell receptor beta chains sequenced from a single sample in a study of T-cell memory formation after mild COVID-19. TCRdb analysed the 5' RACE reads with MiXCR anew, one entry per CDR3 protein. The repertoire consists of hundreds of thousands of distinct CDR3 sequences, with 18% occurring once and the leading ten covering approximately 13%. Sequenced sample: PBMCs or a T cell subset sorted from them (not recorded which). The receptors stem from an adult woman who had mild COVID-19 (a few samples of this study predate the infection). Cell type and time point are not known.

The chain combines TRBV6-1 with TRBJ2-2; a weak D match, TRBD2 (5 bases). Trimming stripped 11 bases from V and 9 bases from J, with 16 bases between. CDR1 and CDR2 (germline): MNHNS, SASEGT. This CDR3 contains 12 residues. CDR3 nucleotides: TGTGCCCACGGGGTGACATCCTGGGAGCTGTTTTTT. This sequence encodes CAHGVTSWELFF.

CDR3 sequence reads: CASRGRVYNEQFF. The DNA for the CDR3 is TGTGCCAGCAGGGGCAGGGTCTACAATGAGCAGTTCTTC. The gene calls are TRBV7-9 and TRBJ2-1, with a tentative D call TRBD1 (5 bases). Germline lookup yields CDR1 SEHNR and CDR2 FQNEAQ (reference sequence). With 6 bases removed from V and 3 bases from J, the gap between germline ends came to 9 bases. This CDR3 has 13 residues.

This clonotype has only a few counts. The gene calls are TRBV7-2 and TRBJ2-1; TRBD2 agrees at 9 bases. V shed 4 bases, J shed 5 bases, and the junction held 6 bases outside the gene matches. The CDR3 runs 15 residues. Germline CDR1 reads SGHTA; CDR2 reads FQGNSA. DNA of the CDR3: TGTGCCAGCAGCTCCCTAGCGGGATCGGACAATGAGCAGTTCTTC. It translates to CASSSLAGSDNEQFF.

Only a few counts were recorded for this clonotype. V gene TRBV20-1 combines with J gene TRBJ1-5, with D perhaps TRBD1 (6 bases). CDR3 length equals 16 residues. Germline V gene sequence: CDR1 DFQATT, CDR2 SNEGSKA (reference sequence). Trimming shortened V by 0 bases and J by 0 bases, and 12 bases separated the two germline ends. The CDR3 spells CSAREGAAYSNQPQHF. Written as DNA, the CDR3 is TGCAGTGCTAGAGAGGGGGCGGCGTATAGCAATCAGCCCCAGCATTTT.

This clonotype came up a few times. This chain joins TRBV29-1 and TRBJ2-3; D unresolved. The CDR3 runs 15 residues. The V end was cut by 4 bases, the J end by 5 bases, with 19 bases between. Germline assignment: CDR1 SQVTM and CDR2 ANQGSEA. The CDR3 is CSVGLRANPIDTQYF. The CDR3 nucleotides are TGCAGCGTTGGACTCCGGGCCAATCCGATAGATACGCAGTATTTT.

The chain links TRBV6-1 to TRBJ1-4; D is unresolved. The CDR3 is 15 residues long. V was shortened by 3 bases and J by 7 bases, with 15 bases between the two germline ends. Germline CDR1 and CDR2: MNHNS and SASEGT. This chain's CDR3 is CASSDVRSLGEKLFF. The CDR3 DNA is TGTGCCAGCAGTGACGTCAGGAGCCTGGGTGAAAAACTGTTTTTT.

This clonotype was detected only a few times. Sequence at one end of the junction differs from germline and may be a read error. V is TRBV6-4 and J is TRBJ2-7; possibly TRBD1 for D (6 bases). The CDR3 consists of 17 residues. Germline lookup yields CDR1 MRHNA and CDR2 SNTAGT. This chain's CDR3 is CASIGQFWKVSSCEQYF. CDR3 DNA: TGTGCCAGCATTGGACAGTTTTGGAAGGTCTCCTCCTGCGAGCAGTACTTC.

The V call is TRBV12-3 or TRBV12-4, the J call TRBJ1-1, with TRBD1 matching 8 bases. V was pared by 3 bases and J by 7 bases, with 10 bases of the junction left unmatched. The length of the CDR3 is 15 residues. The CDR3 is CASSFYQAGGVEAFF. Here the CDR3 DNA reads TGTGCCAGCAGTTTTTATCAGGCAGGGGGCGTTGAAGCTTTCTTT.

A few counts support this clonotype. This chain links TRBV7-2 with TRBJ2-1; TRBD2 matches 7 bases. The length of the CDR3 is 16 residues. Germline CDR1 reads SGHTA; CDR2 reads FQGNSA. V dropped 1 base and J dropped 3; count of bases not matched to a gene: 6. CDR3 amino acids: CASSLVSSGNYNEQFF. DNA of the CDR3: TGTGCCAGCAGCTTAGTCTCTAGCGGAAACTACAATGAGCAGTTCTTC.

The CDR3 nucleotides are TGTGCCAGTAGCCCGGGACCGAGCTCTGGGGCCAACGTCCTGACTTTC. Translated, it gives CASSPGPSSGANVLTF. The chain employs TRBV19 and TRBJ2-6; D is tentatively TRBD1 or TRBD2 (5 bases each). The ends were cut back, 6 bases at V and 0 bases at J, with 12 bases in the middle. Germline CDR1 reads LNHDA; CDR2 reads SQIVND (reference sequence). CDR3 size: 16 residues.

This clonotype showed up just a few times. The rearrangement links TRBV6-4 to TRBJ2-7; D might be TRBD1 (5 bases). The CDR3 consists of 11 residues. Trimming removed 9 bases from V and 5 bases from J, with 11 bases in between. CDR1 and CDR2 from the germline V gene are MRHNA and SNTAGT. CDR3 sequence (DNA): TGTGCCAGAGAAGACAGTAACGAGCAGTACTTC. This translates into CAREDSNEQYF.

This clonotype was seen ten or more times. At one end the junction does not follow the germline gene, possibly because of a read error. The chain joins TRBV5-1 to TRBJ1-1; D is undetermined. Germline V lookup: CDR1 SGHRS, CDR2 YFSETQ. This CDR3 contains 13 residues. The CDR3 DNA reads TGTGCCAGCTCATCAGGCCCGAACACTGAAGCTTTCTTT. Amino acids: CASSSGPNTEAFF.

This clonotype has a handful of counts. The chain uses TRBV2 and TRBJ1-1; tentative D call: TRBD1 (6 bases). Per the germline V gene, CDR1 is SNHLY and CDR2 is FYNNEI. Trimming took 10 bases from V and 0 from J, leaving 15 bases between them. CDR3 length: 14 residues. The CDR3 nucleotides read TGTGCCACACAGGGTGGGGCCCTGAACACTGAAGCTTTCTTT. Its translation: CATQGGALNTEAFF.

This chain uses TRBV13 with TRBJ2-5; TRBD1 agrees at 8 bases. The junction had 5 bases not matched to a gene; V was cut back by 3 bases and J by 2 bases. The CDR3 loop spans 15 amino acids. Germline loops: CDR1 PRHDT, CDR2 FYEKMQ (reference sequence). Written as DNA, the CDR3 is TGTGCCAGCAGCTTCGGGACAGGTGCACAAGAGACCCAGTACTTC. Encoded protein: CASSFGTGAQETQYF.

The CDR3 coding sequence is TGTGCCAGCAGCCGATCCGGGACTCGAGATAGGAACTACGAGCAGTACTTC. Amino acids: CASSRSGTRDRNYEQYF. V usage is TRBV25-1 and J usage is TRBJ2-7; possibly TRBD2 for D (6 bases). Germline V gives CDR1 MGHDK, CDR2 SYGVNS. V was shortened by 6 bases and J by 3 bases, with 24 bases between the two germline ends. CDR3 length equals 17 residues.

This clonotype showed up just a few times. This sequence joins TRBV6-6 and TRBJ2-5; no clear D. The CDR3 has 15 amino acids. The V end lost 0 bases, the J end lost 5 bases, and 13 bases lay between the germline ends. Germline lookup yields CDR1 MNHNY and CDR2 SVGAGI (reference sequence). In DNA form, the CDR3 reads TGTGCCAGCAGTTACTCGACGCTCCGGGTCGAGACCCAGTACTTC. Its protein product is CASSYSTLRVETQYF.

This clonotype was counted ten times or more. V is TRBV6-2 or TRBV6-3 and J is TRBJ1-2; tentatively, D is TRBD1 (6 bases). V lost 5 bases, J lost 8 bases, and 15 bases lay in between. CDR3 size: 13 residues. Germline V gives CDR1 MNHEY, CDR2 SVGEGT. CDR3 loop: CASSADRGHGYTF. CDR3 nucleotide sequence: TGTGCCAGCAGTGCGGACCGGGGGCACGGCTACACCTTC.

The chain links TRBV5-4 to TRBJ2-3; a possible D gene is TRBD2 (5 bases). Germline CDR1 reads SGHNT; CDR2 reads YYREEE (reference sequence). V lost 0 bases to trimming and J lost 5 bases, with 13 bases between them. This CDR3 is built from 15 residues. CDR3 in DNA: TGTGCCAGCAGCTTGGTGGGGTCTCGGGGAGATACGCAGTATTTT. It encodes CASSLVGSRGDTQYF.

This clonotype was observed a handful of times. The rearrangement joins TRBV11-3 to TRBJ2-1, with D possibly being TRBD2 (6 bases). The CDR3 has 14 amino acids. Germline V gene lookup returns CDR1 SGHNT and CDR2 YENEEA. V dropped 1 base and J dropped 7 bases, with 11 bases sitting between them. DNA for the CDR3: TGTGCCAGCAGCTTAGGGAGGGCCCCAAATGAGCAGTTCTTC. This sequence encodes CASSLGRAPNEQFF.

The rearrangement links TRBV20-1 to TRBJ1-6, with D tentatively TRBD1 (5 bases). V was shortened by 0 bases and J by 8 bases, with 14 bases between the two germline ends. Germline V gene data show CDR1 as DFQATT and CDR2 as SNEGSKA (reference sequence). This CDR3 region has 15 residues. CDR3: CSARDRGRGDSPLHF. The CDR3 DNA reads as TGCAGTGCTAGAGATCGGGGGAGAGGGGATTCACCCCTCCACTTT.

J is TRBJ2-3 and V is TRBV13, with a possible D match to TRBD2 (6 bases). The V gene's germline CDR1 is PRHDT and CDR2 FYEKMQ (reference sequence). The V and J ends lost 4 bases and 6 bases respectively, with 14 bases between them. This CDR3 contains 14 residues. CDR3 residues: CASSSLGGGDTQYF. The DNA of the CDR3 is TGTGCCAGCAGCTCCCTCGGTGGAGGGGATACGCAGTATTTT.

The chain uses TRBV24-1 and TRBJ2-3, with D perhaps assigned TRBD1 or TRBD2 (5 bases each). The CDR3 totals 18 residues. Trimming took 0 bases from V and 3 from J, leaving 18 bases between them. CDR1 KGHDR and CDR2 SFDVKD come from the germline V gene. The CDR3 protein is CATSDLMIIGDQTDTQYF. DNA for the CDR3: TGTGCCACCAGTGATTTGATGATTATTGGGGACCAGACAGATACGCAGTATTTT.

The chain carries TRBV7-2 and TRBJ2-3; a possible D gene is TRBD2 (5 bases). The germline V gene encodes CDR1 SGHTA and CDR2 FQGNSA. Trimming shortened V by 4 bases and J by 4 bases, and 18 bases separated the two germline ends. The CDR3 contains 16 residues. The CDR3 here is CASSSPETIGADTQYF. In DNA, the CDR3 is TGTGCCAGCAGCTCCCCAGAGACTATCGGGGCAGATACGCAGTATTTT. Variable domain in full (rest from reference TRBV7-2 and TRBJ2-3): GAGVSQSPSNKVTEKGKDVELRCDPISGHTALYWYRQSLGQGLEFLIYFQGNSAPDKSGLPSDRFSAERTGGSVSTLTIQRTQQEDSAVYLCASSSPETIGADTQYFGPGTRLTVL.

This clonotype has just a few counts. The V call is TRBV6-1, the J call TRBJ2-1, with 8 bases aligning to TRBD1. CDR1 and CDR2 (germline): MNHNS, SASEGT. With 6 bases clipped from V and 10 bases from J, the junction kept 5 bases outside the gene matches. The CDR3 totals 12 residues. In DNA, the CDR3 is TGTGCCAGCAGCGGGACAGGTTACGAGCAGTTCTTC. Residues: CASSGTGYEQFF.

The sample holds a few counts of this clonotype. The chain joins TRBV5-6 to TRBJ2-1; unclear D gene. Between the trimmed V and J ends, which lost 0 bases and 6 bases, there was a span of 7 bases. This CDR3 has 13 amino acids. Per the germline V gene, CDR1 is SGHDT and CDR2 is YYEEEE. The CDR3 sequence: CASSLELGNEQFF. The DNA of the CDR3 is TGTGCCAGCAGCTTGGAGCTCGGCAATGAGCAGTTCTTC.

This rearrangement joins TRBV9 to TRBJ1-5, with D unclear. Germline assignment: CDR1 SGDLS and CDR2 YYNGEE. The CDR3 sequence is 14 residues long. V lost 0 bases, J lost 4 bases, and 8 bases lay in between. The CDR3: CASSVGGRNQPQHF. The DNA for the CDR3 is TGTGCCAGCAGCGTAGGGGGTCGAAATCAGCCCCAGCATTTT.

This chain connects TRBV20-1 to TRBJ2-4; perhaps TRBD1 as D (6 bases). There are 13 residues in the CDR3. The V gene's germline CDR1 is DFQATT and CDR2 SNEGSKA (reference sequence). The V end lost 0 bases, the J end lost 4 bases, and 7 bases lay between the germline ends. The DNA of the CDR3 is TGCAGTGCTAGAGAGACAGGAAAAAACATTCAGTACTTC. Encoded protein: CSARETGKNIQYF.